The rows below give T cell receptor beta chains drawn from one sample of a study of beta chain features in type 1 diabetes. Assay used: immunoSEQ multiplex PCR; TCRdb lists only in-frame clones, some missing. The repertoire has a few hundred thousand clones, approximately 16% of them found once; the top ten carry approximately 0.086%. The sequencing input was naive CD4+ T cells from blood. The receptors originated from a man aged 25 to 40 with type 1 diabetes. Each CDR3 is given with its conserved first and last residue. The D gene is left open where the match is weak. Not all rows give a size; the values are once, few, many and, for expanded clones, a class.

>NA|TRBJ2-3|TRBV5-4|NA
CASSPPGTDTQYF
TGTGCCAGCAGCCCGCCCGGCACAGATACGCAGTATTTT
>few|TRBJ2-2|TRBV19|NA
CASITATGYTGELFF
TGTGCCAGTATTACGGCTACAGGGTACACCGGGGAGCTGTTTTTT
>NA|TRBJ2-7|TRBV7-9|NA
CASSLVVTEQYF
TGTGCCAGCAGCTTAGTGGTTACCGAGCAGTACTTC
>few|TRBJ2-3|TRBV2|TRBD1
CASEPGQGVDTQYF
TGTGCCAGCGAACCGGGACAGGGCGTGGATACGCAGTATTTT
>NA|TRBJ2-5|TRBV6-7|NA
CASSYPDLYQETQYF
TGTGCCAGCAGTTACCCAGACCTGTACCAAGAGACCCAGTACTTC
>NA|TRBJ2-1|TRBV5-1|NA
CASSLGPRNEQFF
TGCGCCAGCAGCTTGGGGCCTCGTAATGAGCAGTTCTTC
>NA|TRBJ2-1|TRBV29-1|NA
CSVEDAGALGFF
TGCAGCGTTGAAGATGCAGGGGCCCTTGGGTTCTTC
>NA|TRBJ2-6|TRBV15|NA
CATSRDRDVKLSGANVLTF
TGTGCCACCAGCAGAGATAGGGACGTTAAACTCTCCGGGGCCAACGTCCTGACTTTC
>few|TRBJ1-4|TRBV29-1|TRBD1
CSGSRQGGEKLFF
TGCAGCGGGTCTCGACAGGGAGGCGAAAAACTGTTTTTT
>NA|TRBJ2-7|TRBV29-1|TRBD1
CSGAGQGAYEQYF
TGCAGCGGAGCGGGACAGGGAGCCTACGAGCAGTACTTC
>few|TRBJ2-2|TRBV29-1|NA
CSVERGELFF
TGCAGCGTTGAACGCGGGGAGCTGTTTTTT
>once|TRBJ2-3|TRBV5-4|NA
CASSLDREDTQYF
TGTGCCAGCAGCTTGGACAGGGAAGATACGCAGTATTTT
>few|TRBJ2-2|TRBV14|NA
CASSPSITGELFF
TGTGCCAGCAGCCCGAGTATTACCGGGGAGCTGTTTTTT
>NA|TRBJ1-4|TRBV7-9|NA
CASSPQGAANEKLFF
TGTGCCAGCAGCCCACAGGGAGCGGCTAATGAAAAACTGTTTTTT
>few|TRBJ2-1|TRBV7-2|NA
CASSPTLKQFF
TGTGCCAGCAGCCCTACGCTAAAGCAGTTCTTC
>few|TRBJ2-7|TRBV7-9|NA
CASSSRAALAYEQYF
TGTGCCAGCAGCTCAAGGGCGGCGTTGGCCTACGAGCAGTACTTC
>NA|TRBJ2-7|TRBV2|TRBD2
CASSGLAGGVEQYF
TGTGCCAGCTCCGGGCTAGCGGGAGGTGTCGAGCAGTACTTC
>few|TRBJ1-1|TRBV9|NA
CASSVGTENTEAFF
TGTGCCAGCAGCGTAGGTACAGAGAACACTGAAGCTTTCTTT
>NA|TRBJ2-5|TRBV28|TRBD2
CASSPHPGLAQETQYF
TGTGCCAGCAGTCCCCATCCGGGACTAGCGCAAGAGACCCAGTACTTC
>few|TRBJ1-1|TRBV29-1|NA
CSVGRGENTEAFF
TGCAGCGTCGGTCGGGGGGAGAACACTGAAGCTTTCTTT
>few|TRBJ2-1|TRBV30|NA
CAWTLSRGNEQFF
TGTGCCTGGACCCTTTCGCGAGGGAATGAGCAGTTCTTC
>NA|TRBJ2-1|TRBV29-1|NA
CSVIPFISYNEQFF
TGCAGCGTTATACCTTTTATCTCCTACAATGAGCAGTTCTTC
>NA|TRBJ2-5|TRBV10-3|TRBD1
CAIRKQGANETQYF
TGTGCCATCAGGAAGCAGGGGGCTAATGAGACCCAGTACTTC
>few|TRBJ2-7|TRBV4-1|TRBD2
CASRHGTSGTSYEQYF
TGCGCCAGCCGTCATGGGACTAGCGGGACCTCTTACGAGCAGTACTTC
>NA|TRBJ2-6|TRBV6-5|NA
CASSPPFSGANVLTF
TGTGCCAGCAGCCCGCCGTTCTCTGGGGCCAACGTCCTGACTTTC
>few|TRBJ2-1|TRBV27|NA
CASLPLDRANEQFF
TGTGCCAGCCTACCCCTCGACAGAGCAAATGAGCAGTTCTTC
>few|TRBJ2-7|TRBV25-1|NA
CASSEGGRYEQYF
TGTGCCAGCAGTGAAGGCGGACGCTACGAGCAGTACTTC
>few|TRBJ2-6|TRBV28|NA
CASSFPGANVLTF
TGTGCCAGCAGTTTTCCTGGGGCCAACGTCCTGACTTTC
>NA|TRBJ2-6|TRBV4-2|NA
CASSPESGANVLTF
TGTGCCAGCAGCCCTGAGTCTGGAGCCAACGTCCTGACTTTC
>NA|TRBJ2-5|TRBV14|NA
CASSPMAETQYF
TGTGCCAGCAGCCCTATGGCAGAGACCCAGTACTTC
>NA|TRBJ2-3|TRBV20-1|NA
CSVGTAQYF
TGCAGTGTTGGGACGGCGCAGTATTTT
>few|TRBJ2-3|TRBV7-2|NA
CASSLWVSEADTQYF
TGTGCCAGCAGCTTATGGGTGAGCGAGGCAGATACGCAGTATTTT
>NA|TRBJ1-2|TRBV25-1|NA
CASSYSTGTYGYTF
TGTGCCAGCAGTTACTCTACAGGGACCTATGGCTACACCTTC
>few|TRBJ2-7|TRBV28|NA
CASSAWTAAYEQYF
TGTGCCAGCAGTGCTTGGACAGCCGCCTACGAGCAGTACTTC
>few|TRBJ2-7|TRBV19|TRBD1
CASSTGTGGHREQYF
TGTGCCAGTAGTACTGGGACAGGAGGCCATCGCGAGCAGTACTTC
>few|TRBJ2-7|TRBV7-2|NA
CASSPSYEQYF
TGTGCCAGCAGCCCTTCCTACGAGCAGTACTTC
>few|TRBJ2-3|TRBV29-1|NA
CSVGFRTKDTQYF
TGCAGCGTTGGGTTTCGAACCAAGGATACGCAGTATTTT
>NA|TRBJ1-2|TRBV29-1|NA
CSVDAFSGYTF
TGCAGCGTTGATGCGTTCTCTGGCTACACCTTC
>NA|TRBJ2-1|TRBV5-1|NA
CASSLEQGRGNEQFF
TGCGCCAGCAGCTTGGAACAGGGAAGAGGCAATGAGCAGTTCTTC
>NA|TRBJ2-5|TRBV9|NA
CASSVAGTQETQYF
TGTGCCAGCAGCGTAGCTGGGACTCAGGAGACCCAGTACTTC
>few|TRBJ1-1|TRBV29-1|NA
CSVRLQVSSTEAFF
TGCAGCGTCCGATTACAGGTGTCGAGTACTGAAGCTTTCTTT